This T cell receptor beta chain is drawn from a study of shared clonotypes between healthy human individuals. Germline lookup yields CDR1 SEHNR and CDR2 FQNEAQ (reference sequence). The CDR3 loop spans 16 amino acids. After removal of 6 bases from V and 1 base from J, the junction contained 9 bases not matched to a gene. The test was conducted at deep level. Each subset's genomic DNA was shared equally among a number of immunoSEQ plates. Generated by immunoSEQ multiplex PCR, the TCRdb table keeps only in-frame clones and is missing some. Among roughly 2,300,000 clones listed, about nine tenths were seen once.

The source material was naive CD4+ T cells from PBMCs. Regarding subset: CD45RA+ positively selected. The receptor was derived from a young man in good health. Some clones in this sample may be carry-over from other donors' samples. The genes are TRBV7-9 and TRBJ2-3, with 8 nucleotides matching TRBD2. The CDR3 loop is CASSGRLAQRTDTQYF. As DNA, the CDR3 is TGTGCCAGCAGTGGGAGACTAGCGCAACGCACAGATACGCAGTATTTT.